Below, 20 T cell receptor beta chains from the same sample are listed, as sequenced in a study of cytomegalovirus exposure and HLA in healthy donors. Sequenced by immunoSEQ multiplex PCR; TCRdb stores in-frame clones only, minus some. The table records about 150,000 clones, around 84% of them present only once. Sequenced sample: PBMCs. Receptor source: a human donor in good health.

The rearrangement uses TRBV13 and TRBJ2-7; no clear D gene. CDR1 is PRHDT, CDR2 FYEKMQ, per germline (reference sequence). V lost 5 bases and J 3 bases, leaving 14 bases between the germline ends. The CDR3 loop spans 14 amino acids. CDR3 region: CASSLSIRVYEQYF. CDR3 sequence (DNA): TGTGCCAGCAGCCTTAGTATCCGGGTCTACGAGCAGTACTTC.

The rearrangement joins TRBV7-9 to TRBJ2-7, with 8 bases aligning to TRBD1. The CDR3 consists of 17 residues. Germline CDR1 reads SEHNR; CDR2 reads FQNEAQ (reference sequence). The V gene end was trimmed by 5 bases and the J gene end by 1 base; junction bases not matched to a gene: 13. The CDR3 nucleotides are TGTGCCAGCAGCCCGTCTCCCGGGACAGGAATTTCCTACGAGCAGTACTTC. Translation: CASSPSPGTGISYEQYF.

Points on this clone: A read error may account for a junction end that differs from germline. This chain links TRBV7-9 with TRBJ2-7, with 9 bases matching TRBD1. Germline CDR1 and CDR2: SEHNR and FQNEAQ (reference sequence). This CDR3 is 16 amino acids long. In DNA form, the CDR3 reads TGTGCCAGCAGCTTACTTACGGGACAGGGCTCCAACGAGCAGTACTTC. It is translated as CASSLLTGQGSNEQYF.

This chain joins TRBV5-6 and TRBJ2-7, with TRBD1 matching 12 bases. In germline, CDR1 is SGHDT, CDR2 YYEEEE. This CDR3 contains 15 residues. V trimming: 2 bases; J trimming: 2 bases; junction bases outside the gene matches: 2. Here the CDR3 reads CASSLRDRGPYEQYF. The CDR3 coding sequence is TGTGCCAGCAGCTTACGGGACAGGGGGCCCTACGAGCAGTACTTC. The full variable domain, in which reference TRBV5-6 and TRBJ2-7 provide the parts outside the CDR3, is DAGVTQSPTHLIKTRGQQVTLRCSPKSGHDTVSWYQQALGQGPQFIFQYYEEEERQRGNFPDRFSGHQFPNYSSELNVNALLLGDSALYLCASSLRDRGPYEQYFGPGTRLTVT.

The chain carries TRBV15 and TRBJ2-1; possible D gene TRBD2, 6 bases. The CDR3 consists of 15 residues. Germline CDR1 is LNHNV and CDR2 is YYDKDF (reference sequence). Trimming stripped 1 base from V and 3 bases from J, with 10 bases between. CDR3 nucleotides: TGTGCCACCAGCAGAGTCCGGGACTTCTACAATGAGCAGTTCTTC. It is translated as CATSRVRDFYNEQFF.

This clone showed up just once. This chain uses TRBV12-5 with TRBJ2-7; D may be TRBD1 (5 bases). The V end was cut by 0 bases, the J end by 5 bases, with 17 bases between. CDR3 length: 16 amino acids. CDR1 and CDR2 from the germline V gene are LGHNT and FRNRAP. CDR3 sequence reads: CASGLVLAGFGDEQYF. The CDR3 bases are TGTGCTAGTGGTTTGGTACTGGCAGGGTTCGGAGACGAGCAGTACTTC.

The gene calls are TRBV6-1 and TRBJ1-2; maybe TRBD1 (5 bases). Per germline, CDR1 MNHNS and CDR2 SASEGT. The V end was cut by 5 bases, the J end by 8 bases, with 18 bases between. The CDR3 runs to 14 residues. The CDR3 reads CASSLDRLTGGYTF. CDR3 DNA: TGTGCCAGCAGTTTAGACAGATTAACCGGGGGCTACACCTTC.

The chain combines TRBV6-5 with TRBJ2-7; 7 positions match TRBD2. Germline V gene lookup returns CDR1 MNHEY and CDR2 SVGAGI. V shed 1 base and J 1 base; nucleotides not matched to a gene: 7. CDR3 length: 16 residues. CDR3: CASSYFHSGPSYEQYF. The CDR3 DNA follows: TGTGCCAGCAGTTACTTTCATAGCGGGCCTTCCTACGAGCAGTACTTC.

The chain has TRBV25-1 and TRBJ2-3; no clear D. This CDR3 is built from 13 residues. CDR1 MGHDK and CDR2 SYGVNS come from the germline V gene. The ends were cut back, 9 bases at V and 0 bases at J, with 10 bases in the middle. Here the CDR3 DNA reads TGTGCCAGTAGTAGCACGAGCACAGATACGCAGTATTTT. Translated, it gives CASSSTSTDTQYF.

This sequence joins TRBV5-1 and TRBJ1-4; the match to TRBD1 covers 7 bases. V lost 1 base and J lost 5; bases outside the gene matches: 2. The CDR3 sequence is 14 residues long. Germline CDR1 SGHRS, CDR2 YFSETQ. DNA of the CDR3: TGCGCCAGCAGCTTGTACAGGGGAAATGAAAAACTGTTTTTT. Translated, it gives CASSLYRGNEKLFF.

The chain employs TRBV2 and TRBJ2-3; D is possibly TRBD2 (7 bases). Germline V lookup: CDR1 SNHLY, CDR2 FYNNEI. Between the trimmed V and J ends, which lost 4 bases and 0 bases, there was a span of 11 bases. The CDR3 consists of 15 residues. CDR3 region: CASSGGGKSTDTQYF. The DNA of the CDR3 is TGTGCCAGCAGTGGGGGGGGCAAAAGCACAGATACGCAGTATTTT.

The CDR3 DNA follows: TGTGCCAGCAGCCCCGGGACTAGCAACCCCGAGCAGTACTTC. Its translation: CASSPGTSNPEQYF. This chain joins TRBV7-9 and TRBJ2-7, with TRBD2 matching 9 bases. Germline CDR1 is SEHNR and CDR2 is FQNEAQ (reference sequence). The CDR3 contains 14 residues. The ends lost 5 bases at V and 6 bases at J; junction bases unmatched: 8.

This clone appeared once. This chain joins TRBV7-2 and TRBJ1-3; 10 nucleotides match TRBD1. The CDR3 runs to 17 residues. Germline CDR1 and CDR2: SGHTA and FQGNSA. The V segment lost 0 bases and the J segment 3 bases; nucleotides outside the gene matches: 5. CDR3 sequence (DNA): TGTGCCAGCAGCTTAGCGCGGACAGGGGGAGTTGGAAACACCATATATTTT. Protein product: CASSLARTGGVGNTIYF.

The V gene is TRBV5-6, the J gene TRBJ1-5, with D maybe TRBD1 (6 bases). Trimming took 4 bases from V and 4 from J, leaving 15 bases between them. The CDR3 loop spans 15 amino acids. Germline assignment: CDR1 SGHDT and CDR2 YYEEEE. This CDR3 is CASSQNDRNNQPQHF. The CDR3 DNA reads TGTGCCAGCAGCCAAAATGACAGGAATAATCAGCCCCAGCATTTT. Full variable domain (outside the CDR3, taken from reference TRBV5-6 and TRBJ1-5): DAGVTQSPTHLIKTRGQQVTLRCSPKSGHDTVSWYQQALGQGPQFIFQYYEEEERQRGNFPDRFSGHQFPNYSSELNVNALLLGDSALYLCASSQNDRNNQPQHFGDGTRLSIL.

J is TRBJ2-3 and V is TRBV28; D is uncertain. V was trimmed by 2 bases and J by 3 bases, leaving 18 bases between them. Germline V CDR1 and CDR2: MDHEN, SYDVKM. This CDR3 contains 17 residues. Here the CDR3 reads CASSLGRYLDHTDTQYF. The DNA of the CDR3 is TGTGCCAGCAGTTTAGGCCGTTATCTCGATCATACAGATACGCAGTATTTT.

This clone was observed a few times. The chain combines TRBV19 with TRBJ2-6, with a possible D match to TRBD2 (5 bases). The germline V gene encodes CDR1 LNHDA and CDR2 SQIVND (reference sequence). There are 14 residues in the CDR3. The V gene lost 10 bases and the J gene lost 3 bases, with 13 bases spanning the gap. CDR3 loop: CATAGGGGANVLTF. DNA for the CDR3: TGTGCCACCGCAGGAGGAGGTGGGGCCAACGTCCTGACTTTC. Based on the CDR3 plus reference TRBV19 and TRBJ2-6, the full variable domain is DGGITQSPKYLFRKEGQNVTLSCEQNLNHDAMYWYRQDPGQGLRLIYYSQIVNDFQKGDIAEGYSVSREKKESFPLTVTSAQKNPTAFYLCATAGGGGANVLTFGAGSRLTVL.

The chain links TRBV6-5 to TRBJ2-7, with 12 bases matching TRBD2. The trim removed 6 bases at V and 2 bases at J, leaving 5 bases unmatched. Germline-derived CDR1 and CDR2 are MNHEY and SVGAGI. The CDR3 has 15 residues. The CDR3, as DNA: TGTGCCAGCAGAGCTACTAGCGGGGGGCCCTACGAGCAGTACTTC. It yields the protein CASRATSGGPYEQYF.

The rearrangement links TRBV7-2 to TRBJ2-5; 10 positions match TRBD2. Germline CDR1 reads SGHTA; CDR2 reads FQGNSA. V shed 7 bases and J 4 bases; nucleotides not matched to a gene: 6. This CDR3 has 14 residues. CDR3 amino acids: CASTIAGGIETQYF. CDR3 nucleotides: TGTGCCAGCACCATAGCGGGGGGTATAGAGACCCAGTACTTC.

The chain uses TRBV7-3 and TRBJ2-1, with 11 bases aligning to TRBD2. The CDR3 extends over 15 amino acids. The ends lost 3 bases at V and 2 bases at J; junction bases unmatched: 0. Germline V gene sequence: CDR1 SGHTA, CDR2 FQGTGA. CDR3 region: CASSLTSGAYNEQFF. The DNA for the CDR3 is TGTGCCAGCAGCTTGACTAGCGGGGCCTACAATGAGCAGTTCTTC.

This chain links TRBV18 with TRBJ2-5; TRBD2 might be the D (5 bases). The CDR3 loop spans 18 amino acids. Germline V lookup: CDR1 KGHSH, CDR2 LQKENI. V was cut by 3 bases and J by 3 bases, with 23 bases left in between. The CDR3 coding sequence is TGTGCCAGCTCACCCTTGGGTTCGTTCACGGGATCGGAAGAGACCCAGTACTTC. This sequence encodes CASSPLGSFTGSEETQYF.